This T cell receptor beta chain was documented in a study of liver allograft versus peripheral blood T cells. In the study overall: Intrahepatic T cell receptor repertoires from transplanted livers were compared against repertoires in recipients' peripheral blood.

This CDR3 has 16 amino acids. Germline CDR1 ENHRY, CDR2 SYGVKD. V lost 1 base, J lost 2 bases, and 6 bases stayed unmatched. TCRdb reprocessed the reads via MiXCR and lists one record per CDR3 protein. The sample holds over 9,000 distinct CDR3 sequences, roughly 26% seen once. This clonotype was detected many times. Antigen specificity is unknown. Broader study findings: As reported, T cell receptor repertoires inside liver allografts differed from those present in peripheral blood.

The sequence was collected from a human patient who had a liver transplant. Some of the T cells may derive from the graft donor. This chain links TRBV10-3 with TRBJ2-7; 9 bases align to TRBD2. The CDR3 loop is CAISEWSSGVTYEQYF. The DNA for the CDR3 is TGTGCCATCAGTGAGTGGTCTAGCGGGGTGACCTACGAGCAGTACTTC.